The 11 T cell receptor beta chains given below trace back to one sample, sequenced in a study of blood T cell repertoires in COVID-19. Clones were sequenced by immunoSEQ multiplex PCR, and TCRdb holds only the in-frame ones, with some missing. The sample carries around 380,000 clones, around 87% recorded once. The sequenced material came from PBMCs or T cells enriched from blood (not recorded which). Source of these receptors: a man younger than 45 who had recovered from COVID-19.

The chain carries TRBV3-1 (or the pseudogene TRBV3-2) and TRBJ1-5; D is ambiguous. V lost 2 bases and J lost 1, with 3 bases in between. This CDR3 is built from 13 residues. Looked up from germline, CDR1 is LGHDT and CDR2 is YNNKEL (reference sequence). The CDR3 loop is CASSQLSNQPQHF. The CDR3 DNA follows: TGTGCCAGCAGCCAACTAAGCAATCAGCCCCAGCATTTT.

The V call is TRBV13, the J call TRBJ1-2; no firm D call. This CDR3 is built from 12 residues. CDR1 and CDR2 from the germline V gene are PRHDT and FYEKMQ (reference sequence). The ends were cut back, 0 bases at V and 7 bases at J, with 6 bases in the middle. CDR3 sequence reads: CASSLGMAGYTF. The CDR3 region has the DNA TGTGCCAGCAGCTTAGGAATGGCTGGCTACACCTTC.

The chain combines TRBV5-1 with TRBJ2-1; 8 nucleotides match TRBD2. The CDR3 runs 18 residues. Germline CDR1 is SGHRS and CDR2 is YFSETQ. Germline trimming cut 4 bases from V and 0 bases from J; bases unmatched to any gene: 12. DNA for the CDR3: TGCGCCAGCAGCCCACAAGCGGGGGCACCGAGCTCCTACAATGAGCAGTTCTTC. Encoded protein: CASSPQAGAPSSYNEQFF.

The genes are TRBV5-1 and TRBJ1-1; D gene ambiguous. Per the germline V gene, CDR1 is SGHRS and CDR2 is YFSETQ. The V gene lost 3 bases and the J gene lost 0 bases, with 12 bases spanning the gap. The CDR3 runs 15 residues. CDR3 loop: CASSWKGVMNTEAFF. For the CDR3, the DNA is TGCGCCAGCAGCTGGAAGGGAGTGATGAACACTGAAGCTTTCTTT.

In DNA, the CDR3 is TGTGCCAGCTCACCCCGGTTAGGGGGCAGCTATGGCTACACCTTC. It encodes CASSPRLGGSYGYTF. This chain uses TRBV18 with TRBJ1-2; 7 bases are shared with TRBD1. The V gene end was trimmed by 3 bases and the J gene end by 4 bases; junction bases not matched to a gene: 8. Germline lookup yields CDR1 KGHSH and CDR2 LQKENI. The CDR3 length is 15 residues.

The chain employs TRBV6-5 and TRBJ2-3, with TRBD2 matching over 8 bases. This CDR3 contains 16 residues. Per the germline V gene, CDR1 is MNHEY and CDR2 is SVGAGI. The V and J ends lost 1 base and 1 base, in that order; junction bases with no gene match: 4. Written as DNA, the CDR3 is TGTGCCAGCAGTTACTGGCCAGCGGGGGGCACAGATACGCAGTATTTT. Translating gives CASSYWPAGGTDTQYF.

This sequence joins TRBV6-5 and TRBJ1-3; D is possibly TRBD1 (5 bases). Germline CDR1 reads MNHEY; CDR2 reads SVGAGI. Trimming took off 6 bases at V and 2 bases at J, with 14 bases between the two ends. CDR3 size: 15 residues. The CDR3 DNA reads as TGTGCCAGCAGGGAGCCTGGGGGGACTGGAAACACCATATATTTT. This gives the protein CASREPGGTGNTIYF.

This chain links TRBV7-6 with TRBJ2-2; possible D gene TRBD2, 6 bases. Germline CDR1 reads SGHVS; CDR2 reads FNYEAQ. Trimming removed 5 bases from V and 5 bases from J, with 15 bases in between. There are 15 residues in the CDR3. The CDR3 region is CASSGGKGETGELFF. The CDR3 DNA sequence: TGTGCCAGCAGCGGGGGGAAGGGAGAGACCGGGGAGCTGTTTTTT.

The genes are TRBV19 and TRBJ1-1; 9 bases are shared with TRBD1. CDR3 length: 17 amino acids. After removal of 6 bases from V and 4 bases from J, the junction contained 15 bases not matched to a gene. CDR1 is LNHDA, CDR2 SQIVND, per germline (reference sequence). The CDR3 protein is CASRHGTGFLGSTEAFF. CDR3 nucleotide sequence: TGTGCCAGTAGACACGGGACAGGGTTCCTGGGCAGCACTGAAGCTTTCTTT.

V usage is TRBV30 and J usage is TRBJ2-7; perhaps TRBD2 as D (5 bases). V lost 5 bases, J lost 11 bases, and 19 bases lay in between. This CDR3 comprises 12 residues. Germline CDR1 is GTSNPN and CDR2 is SVGIG (reference sequence). The CDR3 reads CAWRSGSLGEYF. The CDR3 DNA is TGTGCCTGGCGAAGTGGGAGCCTGGGCGAGTACTTC.

The chain combines TRBV12-3 or TRBV12-4 with TRBJ1-2; D not certain. Trimming left V 6 bases short and J 4 bases short, with 9 bases between. The length of the CDR3 is 12 residues. DNA of the CDR3: TGTGCCAGCAGGCGGAGGAGCTATGGCTACACCTTC. The encoded protein is CASRRRSYGYTF.